Described below is a single TCR beta chain sequence and its context. As yet, its antigen is unknown. The junction had 6 bases not matched to a gene; V was cut back by 3 bases and J by 6 bases. Germline values: CDR1 SGDLS, CDR2 YYNGEE. This CDR3 region has 14 residues. The data originate from a study of T cell responses to AZD1222 COVID-19 vaccine. Study outcomes and limitations: Only six AZD1222 recipients tested seropositive at baseline. Breadth and depth of Spike-specific TCRs rose after two AZD1222 doses.

Using immunoSEQ multiplex PCR, the repertoire was profiled, and TCRdb retains in-frame clones only, with some absent. The sample holds around 97,000 clones, 80% to 95% seen once. This TCR derives from an adult in good health. V is TRBV9 and J is TRBJ2-1; 7 nucleotides align to TRBD1. Source: peripheral blood, taken on day 0 of AZD1222 vaccination. The CDR3 sequence: CASSGDSRVNEQFF. The CDR3 DNA reads as TGTGCCAGCAGCGGGGACAGTCGGGTCAATGAGCAGTTCTTC. Using reference TRBV9 and TRBJ2-1 for the parts outside the CDR3, the full variable domain is DSGVTQTPKHLITATGQRVTLRCSPRSGDLSVYWYQQSLDQGLQFLIQYYNGEERAKGNILERFSAQQFPDLHSELNLSSLELGDSALYFCASSGDSRVNEQFFGPGTRLTVL.